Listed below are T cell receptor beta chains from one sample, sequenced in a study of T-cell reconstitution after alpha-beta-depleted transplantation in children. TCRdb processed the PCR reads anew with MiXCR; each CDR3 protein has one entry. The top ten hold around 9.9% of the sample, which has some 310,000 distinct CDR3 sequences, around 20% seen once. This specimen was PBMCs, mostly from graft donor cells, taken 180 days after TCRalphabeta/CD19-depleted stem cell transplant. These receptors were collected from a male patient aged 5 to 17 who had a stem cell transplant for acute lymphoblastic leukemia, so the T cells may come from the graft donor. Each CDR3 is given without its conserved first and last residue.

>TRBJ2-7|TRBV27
ASSLEGWGQGGAPGSEQY
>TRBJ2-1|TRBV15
ATSRGQGLAGGLNEQF
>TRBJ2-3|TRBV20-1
SASRTSTDTQY
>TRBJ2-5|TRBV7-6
ASSLIGGVGQETQY
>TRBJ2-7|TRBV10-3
AANQDLTYEQY
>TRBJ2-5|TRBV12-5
ASGWGQETQY
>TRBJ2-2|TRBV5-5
ASSLTGSNTGELF
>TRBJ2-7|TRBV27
ASRSGLAVSYEQY
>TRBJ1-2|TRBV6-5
ASMLQGAVSYGYT
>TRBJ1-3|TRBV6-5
ASSSAGTGGTGNTIY
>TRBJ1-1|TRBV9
ASSVVATAMNTEAF
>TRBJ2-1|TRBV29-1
SVAGTSGNNEQF
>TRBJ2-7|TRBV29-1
SVQDRWSSYEQY
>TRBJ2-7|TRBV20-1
SAKKPGTSAYEQY
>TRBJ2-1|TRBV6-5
ASSYPTSGRNNEQF
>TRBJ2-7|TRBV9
ASSVAPSSSYEQY
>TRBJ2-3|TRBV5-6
ASSFRLAGAGDTQY
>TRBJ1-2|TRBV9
ASRGGANYGYT
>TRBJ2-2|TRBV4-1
ASSLLTSHTGELF
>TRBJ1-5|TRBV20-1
SARGHDNQPQH
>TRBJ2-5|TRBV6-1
ASSATRGQETQY
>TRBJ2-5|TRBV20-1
SAKYRNQETQY
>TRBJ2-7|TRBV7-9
ASSLGTRGRVTYEQY
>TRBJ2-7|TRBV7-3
ASSPTSLLTYEQY
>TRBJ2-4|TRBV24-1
ATSDPSTGGFNIQY
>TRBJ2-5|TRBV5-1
ASSLGGAQY
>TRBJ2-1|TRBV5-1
ASSLGLASQF
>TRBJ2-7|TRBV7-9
ASSAPGLAGVSEQY
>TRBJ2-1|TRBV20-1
SLWRVLYNEQF
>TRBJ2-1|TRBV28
ASSLWASGFNNEQF
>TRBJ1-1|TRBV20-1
SARGRANTEAF
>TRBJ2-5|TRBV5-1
ASSAHRVGETQY
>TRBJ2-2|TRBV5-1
ASSLTRDSGTGELF
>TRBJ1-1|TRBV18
ASSPRTIMNTEAF
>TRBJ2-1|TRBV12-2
ASRLVTGLAGVDEQF
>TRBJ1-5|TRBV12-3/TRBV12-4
ASSSLKDTRNQPQH
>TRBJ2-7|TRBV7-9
ASSLAGFVYEQY
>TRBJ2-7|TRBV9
ASSPVPGYEQY
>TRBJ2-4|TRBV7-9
ASSPLLRQNIQY
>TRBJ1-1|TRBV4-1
ASSLRADGTGTEAF
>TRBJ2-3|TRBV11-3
ASSSSGTDTQY
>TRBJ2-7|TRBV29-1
SVEGVGYEQY
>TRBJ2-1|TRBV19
ASSIPSGISYNEQF
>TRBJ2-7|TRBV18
ASSRDRTSYEQY
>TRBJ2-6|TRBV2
ASSEPHGPVSGANVLT
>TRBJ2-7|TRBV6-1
ASSRLAGSSSYEQY
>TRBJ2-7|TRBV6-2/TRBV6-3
ASSYFGPTYEQY
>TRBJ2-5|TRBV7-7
ASSFGRGEETQY
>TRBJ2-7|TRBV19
ASSPRGQQRSYEQY
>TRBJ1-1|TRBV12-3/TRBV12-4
ASRPGTGRNTEAF
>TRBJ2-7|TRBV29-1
SVAPSSYEQY
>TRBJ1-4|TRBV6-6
ASKPGRFEKLF
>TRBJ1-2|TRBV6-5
ASSSLGQGEDGYT